One and the same sample provided the 2 T cell receptor beta chains below, sequenced in a study of neurological immune-mediated disorders. Each CDR3 protein is one row after TCRdb ran MiXCR on the 5' RACE reads. This table has about 66,000 distinct CDR3 sequences, roughly 4.9% appearing once. Sequenced: PBMCs. The receptors derive from a woman in her 70s with multiple sclerosis.

This clonotype has ten or more counts. V and J are TRBV19 and TRBJ2-3; 8 bases fit TRBD1. Germline loops: CDR1 LNHDA, CDR2 SQIVND (reference sequence). The trim removed 9 bases at V and 2 bases at J, leaving 16 bases unmatched. This CDR3 spans 17 amino acids. The CDR3 sequence is CASSRSGGATPTDTQYF. CDR3 DNA: TGTGCCAGCTCTCGCTCAGGGGGCGCTACCCCCACAGATACGCAGTATTTT.

This clonotype was recorded many times. CDR3 in amino acids: CASSFNGGSSPLHF. The CDR3 DNA follows: TGTGCCAGCAGCTTTAACGGGGGCAGCTCACCCCTCCACTTT. The rearrangement uses TRBV5-6 and TRBJ1-6, with D tentatively TRBD1 (6 bases). Trimming stripped 2 bases from V and 10 bases from J, with 13 bases between. CDR1 and CDR2 (germline): SGHDT, YYEEEE. This CDR3 spans 14 amino acids.